Listed below are T cell receptor beta chains from one sample, sequenced in a study of blood T cell repertoires in COVID-19. Profiling relied on immunoSEQ multiplex PCR, and the TCRdb table lists in-frame clones only, not all of them. This table holds 200,000 to 250,000 clones, 84% found once. Sequences were obtained from PBMCs or T cells enriched from blood (not recorded which). All receptors come from a woman aged 40 to 49 who had recovered from COVID-19. The CDR3 runs from the conserved cysteine through the conserved F or W. The D gene is left open where the match is weak. Clone size, where shown, is once, few, many, or a class for clones that have expanded.

j_call | clone_size | d_call | v_call | cdr3_nt | cdr3_aa
TRBJ1-2 | NA | TRBD1 | TRBV27 | TGTGCCAGCAGTCAGAACGCTCCAGGACAGGCCTATGGCTACACCTTC | CASSQNAPGQAYGYTF
TRBJ2-7 | NA | NA | TRBV15 | TGTGCCACCAGCGTCCGAAGGGGGAGCTCCTACGAGCAGTACTTC | CATSVRRGSSYEQYF
TRBJ1-2 | few | TRBD1 | TRBV11-2 | TGTGCCAGCAGCTTCGGGACAGTCTATGGCTACACCTTC | CASSFGTVYGYTF
TRBJ2-1 | NA | NA | TRBV20-1 | TGCAGTGGACGGGTGTACAATGAGCAGTTCTTC | CSGRVYNEQFF
TRBJ1-2 | NA | TRBD1 | TRBV10-3 | TGTGCCATCAGTGAGTCGGGACAGCTATATGGCTACACCTTC | CAISESGQLYGYTF
TRBJ1-4 | NA | NA | TRBV18 | TGTGCCAGCTCACCGGACAGTGCAACTAATGAAAAACTGTTTTTT | CASSPDSATNEKLFF
TRBJ2-3 | NA | TRBD2 | TRBV10-2 | TGCGCCAGCACTGTAGCGGGACCAGATACGCAGTATTTT | CASTVAGPDTQYF
TRBJ1-1 | NA | NA | TRBV7-2 | TGTGCCAGCACCCTGGGCCGGATGAACACTGAAGCTTTCTTT | CASTLGRMNTEAFF
TRBJ1-1 | NA | TRBD1 | TRBV11-3 | TGTGCCAGCAGCTTTAGTCCCCGGGACAGGGGCACTGAAGCTTTCTTT | CASSFSPRDRGTEAFF
TRBJ2-1 | NA | TRBD1 | TRBV5-1 | TGCGCCAGCAGCCCGCCAGGACAGGGGATCGGTGAGCAGTTCTTC | CASSPPGQGIGEQFF
TRBJ1-2 | NA | NA | TRBV5-8 | TGTGCCAGGGGGGCGGAGGGCTACACCTTC | CARGAEGYTF
TRBJ2-3 | NA | TRBD2 | TRBV7-8 | TGTGCCAGCAGCCTTCTTCCTAGCGGGAGTATCGCAGATACGCAGTATTTT | CASSLLPSGSIADTQYF
TRBJ2-2 | NA | NA | TRBV11-2 | TGTGCCAGCAGCTTAGGACGGGGTACCGGGGAGCTGTTTTTT | CASSLGRGTGELFF
TRBJ1-2 | NA | TRBD1 | TRBV11-2 | TGTGCCAGCAGCTTAGGTTCGGGACAGGCCTATTTTGGCTACACCTTC | CASSLGSGQAYFGYTF
TRBJ1-6 | NA | NA | TRBV4-3 | TGCGCCAGCAGCCCCAAAGGGGCAGGAGATAATTCACCCCTCCACTTT | CASSPKGAGDNSPLHF
TRBJ2-3 | NA | TRBD1 | TRBV3-1/TRBV3-2 | TGTGCCAGCACACAGACAGGGGAAGATACGCAGTATTTT | CASTQTGEDTQYF
TRBJ2-3 | NA | NA | TRBV30 | TGTGCCTGGAGTGTGGATAGCTTTGATACGCAGTATTTT | CAWSVDSFDTQYF
TRBJ2-2 | NA | TRBD2 | TRBV24-1 | TGTGCCACCAGTGATTTAGGGACTAGCGGAGCGAACACCGGGGAGCTGTTTTTT | CATSDLGTSGANTGELFF
TRBJ1-4 | NA | TRBD1 | TRBV9 | TGTGCCAGCAGCGTAGAGGCAGGGGGCTCCCCAAAAGAAAAACTGTTTTTT | CASSVEAGGSPKEKLFF
TRBJ2-7 | NA | NA | TRBV19 | TGTGCCAGTAGTATTTCTGGGACTTCTTCCTACGAGCAGTACTTC | CASSISGTSSYEQYF
TRBJ1-1 | once | NA | TRBV30 | TGTGCCTGGAGGGCCAGGGTAGACACTGAAGCTTTCTTT | CAWRARVDTEAFF